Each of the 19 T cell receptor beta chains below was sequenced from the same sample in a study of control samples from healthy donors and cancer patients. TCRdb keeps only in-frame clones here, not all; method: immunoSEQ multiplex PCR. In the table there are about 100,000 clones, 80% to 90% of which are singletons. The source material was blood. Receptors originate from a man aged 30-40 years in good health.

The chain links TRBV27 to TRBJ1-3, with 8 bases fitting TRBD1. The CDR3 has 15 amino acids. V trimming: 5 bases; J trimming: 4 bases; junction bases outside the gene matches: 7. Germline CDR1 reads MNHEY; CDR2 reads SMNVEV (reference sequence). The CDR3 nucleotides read TGTGCCAGCAGTCCGCGGGACAGGTCGGGAAACACCATATATTTT. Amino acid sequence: CASSPRDRSGNTIYF.

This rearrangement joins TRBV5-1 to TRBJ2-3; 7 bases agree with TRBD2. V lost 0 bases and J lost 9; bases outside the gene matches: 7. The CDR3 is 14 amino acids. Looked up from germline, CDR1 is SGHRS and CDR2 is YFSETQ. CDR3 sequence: CASSLELARKTQYF. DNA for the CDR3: TGCGCCAGCAGCTTGGAACTAGCGAGGAAGACGCAGTATTTT.

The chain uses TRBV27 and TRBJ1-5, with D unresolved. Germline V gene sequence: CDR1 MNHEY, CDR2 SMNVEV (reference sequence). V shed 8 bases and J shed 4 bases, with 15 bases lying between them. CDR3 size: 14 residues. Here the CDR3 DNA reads TGTGCCAGCTCCCAACAGCCGCTTAATCAGCCCCAGCATTTT. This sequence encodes CASSQQPLNQPQHF.

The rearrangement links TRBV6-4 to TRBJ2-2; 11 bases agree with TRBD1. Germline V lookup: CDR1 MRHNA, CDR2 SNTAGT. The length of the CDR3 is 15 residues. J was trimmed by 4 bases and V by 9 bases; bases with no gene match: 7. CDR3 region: CASQSGTGGTGELFF. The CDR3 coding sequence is TGTGCCAGTCAATCCGGGACAGGGGGCACCGGGGAGCTGTTTTTT.

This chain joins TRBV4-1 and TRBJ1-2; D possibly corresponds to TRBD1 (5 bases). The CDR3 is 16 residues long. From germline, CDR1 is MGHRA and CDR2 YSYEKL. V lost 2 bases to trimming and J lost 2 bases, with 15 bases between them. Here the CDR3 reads CASSQTTREGNYGYTF. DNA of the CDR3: TGCGCCAGCAGCCAAACGACCAGGGAAGGGAACTATGGCTACACCTTC.

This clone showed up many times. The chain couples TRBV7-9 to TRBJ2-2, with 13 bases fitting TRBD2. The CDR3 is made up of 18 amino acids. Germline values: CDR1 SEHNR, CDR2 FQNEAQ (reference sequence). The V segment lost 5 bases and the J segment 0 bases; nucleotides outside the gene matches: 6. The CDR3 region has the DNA TGTGCCAGCAGCCTGGGACTAGCGGGGTTCGCGAACACCGGGGAGCTGTTTTTT. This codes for CASSLGLAGFANTGELFF. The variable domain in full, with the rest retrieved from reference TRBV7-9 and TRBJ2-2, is DTGVSQNPRHKITKRGQNVTFRCDPISEHNRLYWYRQTLGQGPEFLTYFQNEAQLEKSRLLSDRFSAERPKGSFSTLEIQRTEQGDSAMYLCASSLGLAGFANTGELFFGEGSRLTVL.

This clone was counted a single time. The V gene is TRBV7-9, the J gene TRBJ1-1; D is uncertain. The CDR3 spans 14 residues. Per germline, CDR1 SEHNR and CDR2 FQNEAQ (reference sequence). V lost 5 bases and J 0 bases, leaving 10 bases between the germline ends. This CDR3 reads CASSPMRLNTEAFF. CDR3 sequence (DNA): TGTGCCAGCAGCCCCATGCGGCTGAACACTGAAGCTTTCTTT.

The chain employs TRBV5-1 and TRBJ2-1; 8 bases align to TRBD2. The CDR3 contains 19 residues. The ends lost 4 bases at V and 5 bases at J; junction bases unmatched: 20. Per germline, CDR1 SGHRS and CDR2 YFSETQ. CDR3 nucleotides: TGCGCCAGCAGCCTGAAACCGTTGATGCGTGGCGGGGGGAACAATGAGCAGTTCTTC. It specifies CASSLKPLMRGGGNNEQFF.

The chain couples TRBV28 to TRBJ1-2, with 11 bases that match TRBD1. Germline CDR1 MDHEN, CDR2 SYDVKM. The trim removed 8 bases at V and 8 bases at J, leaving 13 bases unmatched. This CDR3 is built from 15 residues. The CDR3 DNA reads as TGTGCCAGCGGCCGGCCGGGGACAGGGGGTCGGGGCTACACCTTC. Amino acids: CASGRPGTGGRGYTF.

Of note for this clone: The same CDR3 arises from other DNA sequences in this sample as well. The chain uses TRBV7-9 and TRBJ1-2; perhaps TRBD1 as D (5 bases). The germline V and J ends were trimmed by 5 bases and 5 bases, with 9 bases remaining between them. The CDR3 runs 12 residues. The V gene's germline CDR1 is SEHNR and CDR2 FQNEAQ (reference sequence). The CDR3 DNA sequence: TGTGCCAGCAGCCTCGGGGGGTATGGCTACACCTTC. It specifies CASSLGGYGYTF.

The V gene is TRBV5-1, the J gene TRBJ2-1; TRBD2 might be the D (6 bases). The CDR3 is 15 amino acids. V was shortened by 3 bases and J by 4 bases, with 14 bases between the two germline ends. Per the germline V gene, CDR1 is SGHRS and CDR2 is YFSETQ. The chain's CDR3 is CASSYGGSGYNEQFF. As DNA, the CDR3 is TGCGCCAGCAGCTATGGAGGGAGTGGATACAATGAGCAGTTCTTC.

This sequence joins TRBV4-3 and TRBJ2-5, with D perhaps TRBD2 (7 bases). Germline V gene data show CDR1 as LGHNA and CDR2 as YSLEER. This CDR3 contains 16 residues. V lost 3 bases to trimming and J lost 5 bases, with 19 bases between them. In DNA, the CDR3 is TGCGCCAGCAGCCAGTCCCTAGCGGCAGGGGCCGAGACCCAGTACTTC. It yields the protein CASSQSLAAGAETQYF.

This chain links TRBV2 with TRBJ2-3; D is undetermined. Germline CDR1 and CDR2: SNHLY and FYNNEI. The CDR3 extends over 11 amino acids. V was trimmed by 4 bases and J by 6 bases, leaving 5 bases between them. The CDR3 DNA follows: TGTGCCAGCAGTGGATGGGATACGCAGTATTTT. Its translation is CASSGWDTQYF.

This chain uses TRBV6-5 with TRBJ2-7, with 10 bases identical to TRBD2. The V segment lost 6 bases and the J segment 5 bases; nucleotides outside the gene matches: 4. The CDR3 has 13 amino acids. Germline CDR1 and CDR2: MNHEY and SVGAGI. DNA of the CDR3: TGTGCCAGCAGGGGGACTAGCGTCCACGAGCAGTACTTC. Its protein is CASRGTSVHEQYF.

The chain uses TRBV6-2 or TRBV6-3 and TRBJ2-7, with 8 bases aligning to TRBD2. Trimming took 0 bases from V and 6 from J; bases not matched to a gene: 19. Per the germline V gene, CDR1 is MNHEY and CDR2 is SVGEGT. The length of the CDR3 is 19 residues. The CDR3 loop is CASSYSKLSLSGSLFEQYF. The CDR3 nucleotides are TGTGCCAGCAGTTACTCGAAACTCTCCCTCAGCGGGAGCCTATTCGAGCAGTACTTC.

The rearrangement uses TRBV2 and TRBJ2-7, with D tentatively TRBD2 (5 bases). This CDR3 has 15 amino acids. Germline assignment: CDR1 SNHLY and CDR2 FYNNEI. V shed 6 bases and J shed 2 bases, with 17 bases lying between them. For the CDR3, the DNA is TGTGCCAGCAGCCCAAACGGACTGGCCCCCTACGAGCAGTACTTC. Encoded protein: CASSPNGLAPYEQYF. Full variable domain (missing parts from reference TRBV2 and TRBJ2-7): EPEVTQTPSHQVTQMGQEVILRCVPISNHLYFYWYRQILGQKVEFLVSFYNNEISEKSEIFDDQFSVERPDGSNFTLKIRSTKLEDSAMYFCASSPNGLAPYEQYFGPGTRLTVT.

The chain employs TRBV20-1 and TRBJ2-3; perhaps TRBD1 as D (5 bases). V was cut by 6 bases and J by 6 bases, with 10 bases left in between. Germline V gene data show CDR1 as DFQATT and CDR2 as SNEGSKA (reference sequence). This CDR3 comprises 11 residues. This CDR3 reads CSALTGDTQYF. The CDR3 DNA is TGCAGTGCCCTAACAGGCGATACGCAGTATTTT.

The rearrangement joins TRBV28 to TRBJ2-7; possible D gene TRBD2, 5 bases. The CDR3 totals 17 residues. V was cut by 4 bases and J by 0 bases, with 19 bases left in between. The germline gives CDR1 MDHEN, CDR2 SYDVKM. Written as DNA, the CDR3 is TGTGCCAGCAGTTACCAAATTGGACTTTCTACCTCCTACGAGCAGTACTTC. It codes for CASSYQIGLSTSYEQYF.

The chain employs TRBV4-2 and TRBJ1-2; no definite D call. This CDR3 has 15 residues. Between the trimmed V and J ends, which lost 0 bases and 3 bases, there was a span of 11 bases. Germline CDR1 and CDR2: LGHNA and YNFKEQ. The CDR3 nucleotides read TGTGCCAGCAGCCAAGATTTTCAGTCGTACTATGGCTACACCTTC. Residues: CASSQDFQSYYGYTF.